Detailed here is one T cell receptor (beta chain). Its antigen remains unidentified. No base qualities exist here, and no much larger clone lies one base off it. The immunoSEQ Assay, a bias-controlled multiplex PCR, was used to amplify TCRbeta CDR3 regions from genomic DNA. The authors' pipeline ran thus. The number of nucleated cells in each sample was estimated by amplification of reference gene primers within the assay. To quantify the absolute abundance of each unique TCRbeta CDR3 rearrangement, sequence reads were collapsed and filtered. For each sample, productive Simpson clonality was calculated by taking the square root of Simpson's diversity index across productive rearrangements. As stored in TCRdb, this immuneACCESS dataset retains in-frame rearrangements with V and J assigned. A fraction of the clones does not appear; measured against another copy, unresolved V genes explain less than half of the discrepancy, and the remainder lacks a known reason. That table furnishes V, J and clone size, whereas the DNA furnished D and trimming. The sample includes 110,000 to 150,000 clones, with just over 85% observed a single time. Under 4.5% of the sample belongs to the ten largest clones.

The CDR3 runs 16 amino acids, cysteine and phenylalanine included. Only the CDR3 DNA is retained, 48 bases long and in frame from the first base. According to the germline V gene, CDR1 reads SGHTA and CDR2 reads FQGNSA. The trim is 0 bases for V and 4 bases for J, with a gap of 16 bases between the germline ends. This specimen belongs to a study of blood T cell repertoires in COVID-19 (dated by TCRdb to between 2020 and 2021). Notes on the research overall: Samples covering the acute and convalescent phases of COVID-19 were provided by collaborators in the United States, Italy and Spain. Samples were obtained from the ongoing ImmuneRACE study (first 160 participants) and from 1,000 to 1,500 subjects provided by 6 global collaborators. Deeply sampled blood TCRbeta repertoires from subjects exposed to, actively infected with, or recovered from COVID-19 were included in the dataset. The material from the prospective study consisted of cDNA or gDNA derived from T cells, B-cell-depleted T cells, or PBMCs. HLA class I and class II types, where available, came from metadata supplied by the sample provider rather than from assay-based typing. A freely available public database, intended as a resource for researchers studying the immune response to SARS-CoV-2, is where the repertoires were released. Sample metadata almost always included a de-identified subject ID, COVID-19 status, age in years and sex. Overall study outcomes, separate from this receptor: The quantity of clinical and demographic metadata differed by source and by participant and was supplied without curation.

Enrolling through a virtual design, the prospective study's participants ranged in age from roughly 18 to 95 years and lived across roughly 23 United States geographic areas. To assign participants to cohorts, the prospective study relied on clinical history that participants themselves reported in a screening survey and a study questionnaire. Recovered participants in ImmuneRACE Cohort 3 were defined as having two consecutive negative NP/OP PCR tests, clearance from a healthcare professional, or resolution of symptoms. In the prospective study, mobile phlebotomists collected whole blood, serum and a nasopharyngeal or oropharyngeal swab from each participant. Participants in the prospective study had the option to provide additional blood draws and questionnaires over an approximately 2-month period. Before DNA extraction, prospective study blood samples were shipped either frozen or at room temperature.

The sequence links TRBV7-2 to TRBJ2-7, and possibly TRBD2, on 5 matching bases. The sample comprised PBMCs or T cells enriched from blood (not recorded which). The sequence came from a man aged 50 to 59 who had recovered from COVID-19. In nucleotide form, the sequence is TGTGCCAGCAGCTTAGCGAGCCTAGGACTTGGATACGAGCAGTACTTC. It codes for CASSLASLGLGYEQYF.